Listed below are T cell receptor beta chains from one sample, sequenced in a study of blood T cell repertoires in COVID-19. Profiled with immunoSEQ multiplex PCR; TCRdb holds only in-frame clones, not every one. This table holds 360,000 or so clones, approximately 89% found once. The sample consisted of peripheral blood. These receptors came from a woman in her sixties or seventies with COVID-19, enrolled during active disease. The CDR3 runs from the conserved cysteine through the conserved F or W. Each record gives: V gene, D gene, clone size, J gene, CDR3 DNA, CDR3 protein. The D gene is left open where the match is weak. Clone size is given for some rows only: seen once, a few or many times, or a class if the clone is expanded.

V gene: TRBV7-9
D gene: NA
clone size: NA
J gene: TRBJ2-2
CDR3 DNA: TGTGCCAGCATAGGGAGAATCACCGGGGAGCTGTTTTTT
CDR3 protein: CASIGRITGELFF

V gene: TRBV5-1
D gene: TRBD2
clone size: once
J gene: TRBJ2-1
CDR3 DNA: TGCGCCAGCAGTAGCGGGACTAGCGGAAATGAGCAGTTCTTC
CDR3 protein: CASSSGTSGNEQFF

V gene: TRBV9
D gene: TRBD2
clone size: NA
J gene: TRBJ2-1
CDR3 DNA: TGTGCCAGCAGCTCTGGGGGGGATGAGCAGTTCTTC
CDR3 protein: CASSSGGDEQFF

V gene: TRBV4-1
D gene: NA
clone size: NA
J gene: TRBJ2-7
CDR3 DNA: TGCGCCAGCAGCCAAGATCCAGGTCGAGAGGGTGGGCAGTACTTC
CDR3 protein: CASSQDPGREGGQYF

V gene: TRBV3-1/TRBV3-2
D gene: TRBD2
clone size: NA
J gene: TRBJ2-3
CDR3 DNA: TGTGCCAGCAGCCAACGGCGGGGGGCCACAGATACGCAGTATTTT
CDR3 protein: CASSQRRGATDTQYF

V gene: TRBV2
D gene: TRBD1
clone size: NA
J gene: TRBJ2-7
CDR3 DNA: TGTGCCAGCAGTGTGGACAGGGCGAGCGCCTACGAGCAGTACTTC
CDR3 protein: CASSVDRASAYEQYF

V gene: TRBV20-1
D gene: NA
clone size: NA
J gene: TRBJ1-5
CDR3 DNA: TGCAGTGCTAGTTCCGGGTTTGAAAGCAATCAGCCCCAGCATTTT
CDR3 protein: CSASSGFESNQPQHF

V gene: TRBV28
D gene: NA
clone size: NA
J gene: TRBJ1-2
CDR3 DNA: TGTGCCAGCAGTTTATTACCAGGGCAGAACTATGGCTACACCTTC
CDR3 protein: CASSLLPGQNYGYTF

V gene: TRBV28
D gene: TRBD2
clone size: NA
J gene: TRBJ2-1
CDR3 DNA: TGTGCCAGCAGCCAGACTAGCGGGGGACTTGTCAATGAGCAGTTCTTC
CDR3 protein: CASSQTSGGLVNEQFF

V gene: TRBV7-9
D gene: NA
clone size: once
J gene: TRBJ2-7
CDR3 DNA: TGTGCCAGCAGCTCTAACAGGGTCGAGCAGTACTTC
CDR3 protein: CASSSNRVEQYF

V gene: TRBV4-1
D gene: TRBD1
clone size: NA
J gene: TRBJ2-1
CDR3 DNA: TGCGCCAGCAGCCTACTGGGACAGGAGACCAATGAGCAGTTCTTC
CDR3 protein: CASSLLGQETNEQFF

V gene: TRBV5-6
D gene: TRBD1
clone size: few
J gene: TRBJ1-4
CDR3 DNA: TGTGCCAGCAGCTCGCAGGGGGGAGTATACGAAAAACTGTTTTTT
CDR3 protein: CASSSQGGVYEKLFF

V gene: TRBV4-1
D gene: TRBD1
clone size: NA
J gene: TRBJ1-2
CDR3 DNA: TGCGCCAGCAGGCCGGGACAGGGGGACGGCCACTCCTATGGCTACACCTTC
CDR3 protein: CASRPGQGDGHSYGYTF

V gene: TRBV7-9
D gene: TRBD1
clone size: NA
J gene: TRBJ1-5
CDR3 DNA: TGTGCCAGCAGCTCCGACAGGGGACGATGGCCCCAGCATTTT
CDR3 protein: CASSSDRGRWPQHF

V gene: TRBV7-9
D gene: NA
clone size: NA
J gene: TRBJ1-2
CDR3 DNA: TGTGCCAGCAGCTTGCTACAGGGTCACTATGGCTACACCTTC
CDR3 protein: CASSLLQGHYGYTF

V gene: TRBV28
D gene: NA
clone size: NA
J gene: TRBJ2-3
CDR3 DNA: TGTGCCAGCAGCACCCGGGGGAAGGGGCCCACAGATACGCAGTATTTT
CDR3 protein: CASSTRGKGPTDTQYF

V gene: TRBV6-5
D gene: NA
clone size: NA
J gene: TRBJ2-1
CDR3 DNA: TGTGCCAGCAGTAGAACGGGGAGCTCCTACAATGAGCAGTTCTTC
CDR3 protein: CASSRTGSSYNEQFF

V gene: TRBV5-4
D gene: TRBD2
clone size: NA
J gene: TRBJ2-1
CDR3 DNA: TGTGCCAGCAGCTTGGGACTAGCGGGGGGGGCTTACAATGAGCAGTTCTTC
CDR3 protein: CASSLGLAGGAYNEQFF

V gene: TRBV11-2
D gene: NA
clone size: NA
J gene: TRBJ2-2
CDR3 DNA: TGTGCCAGCAGCTTAACAGGGATGAACACCGGGGAGCTGTTTTTT
CDR3 protein: CASSLTGMNTGELFF

V gene: TRBV19
D gene: NA
clone size: NA
J gene: TRBJ1-6
CDR3 DNA: TGTGCCAGTAATCGGCAGGGGAATTCACCCCTCCACTTT
CDR3 protein: CASNRQGNSPLHF

V gene: TRBV6-6
D gene: NA
clone size: once
J gene: TRBJ1-6
CDR3 DNA: TGTGCCAGCAGTTACGGGCTGAAGAATTCACCCCTCCACTTT
CDR3 protein: CASSYGLKNSPLHF

V gene: TRBV28
D gene: NA
clone size: NA
J gene: TRBJ1-2
CDR3 DNA: TGTGCCAGCAGTTTATTAACTCAGGAGGGTGGCTACACCTTC
CDR3 protein: CASSLLTQEGGYTF

V gene: TRBV19
D gene: NA
clone size: NA
J gene: TRBJ2-2
CDR3 DNA: TGTGCCAGTAGTAGGGGACAAGACTACGGGGAGCTGTTTTTT
CDR3 protein: CASSRGQDYGELFF

V gene: TRBV2
D gene: TRBD1
clone size: NA
J gene: TRBJ2-5
CDR3 DNA: TGTGCCAGCAGCCAGACAGGGACCTCGGGGCAAGAGACCCAGTACTTC
CDR3 protein: CASSQTGTSGQETQYF

V gene: TRBV19
D gene: NA
clone size: few
J gene: TRBJ1-2
CDR3 DNA: TGTGCCAGTCGGGGATCAGCTAACTATGGCTACACCTTC
CDR3 protein: CASRGSANYGYTF

V gene: TRBV28
D gene: NA
clone size: NA
J gene: TRBJ1-1
CDR3 DNA: TGTGCCAGCAGCCTAACGACAGTGCAGGGAGCTTTCTTT
CDR3 protein: CASSLTTVQGAFF

V gene: TRBV2
D gene: TRBD1
clone size: NA
J gene: TRBJ1-6
CDR3 DNA: TGTGCCAGCAGCCAGGACAGGGTCGGTTCACCCCTCCACTTT
CDR3 protein: CASSQDRVGSPLHF

V gene: TRBV5-1
D gene: TRBD1
clone size: NA
J gene: TRBJ1-1
CDR3 DNA: TGCGCCAGCAGCCCGCACGAACAGGGGGAGGGCACTGAAGCTTTCTTT
CDR3 protein: CASSPHEQGEGTEAFF

V gene: TRBV27
D gene: TRBD1
clone size: NA
J gene: TRBJ2-3
CDR3 DNA: TGTGCCAGCAGTAGTTCCGGGACAGGGCTCGCCACAGATACGCAGTATTTT
CDR3 protein: CASSSSGTGLATDTQYF

V gene: TRBV4-1
D gene: NA
clone size: once
J gene: TRBJ2-7
CDR3 DNA: TGCGCCAGCAGCCCTTCCGGGAAAACCTACGAGCAGTACTTC
CDR3 protein: CASSPSGKTYEQYF

V gene: TRBV20-1
D gene: NA
clone size: once
J gene: TRBJ1-2
CDR3 DNA: TGCAGTGCTAGACAGGGCTATGGCTACACCTTC
CDR3 protein: CSARQGYGYTF

V gene: TRBV6-5
D gene: NA
clone size: NA
J gene: TRBJ1-4
CDR3 DNA: TGTGCCAGCACTTTAGACAGGATCTATGAAAAACTGTTTTTT
CDR3 protein: CASTLDRIYEKLFF

V gene: TRBV5-1
D gene: NA
clone size: once
J gene: TRBJ1-2
CDR3 DNA: TGCGCCAGCAGCTTGACCTACCCAGGCAACTCCGGGGGAGGCTACACCTTC
CDR3 protein: CASSLTYPGNSGGGYTF

V gene: TRBV19
D gene: NA
clone size: NA
J gene: TRBJ2-3
CDR3 DNA: TGTGCCACTTCGGGTCTTCTAGATACGCAGTATTTT
CDR3 protein: CATSGLLDTQYF

V gene: TRBV27
D gene: TRBD2
clone size: NA
J gene: TRBJ2-5
CDR3 DNA: TGTGCCAGCAGTTGGGCTAGCGGGGGCCAAGAGACCCAGTACTTC
CDR3 protein: CASSWASGGQETQYF

V gene: TRBV15
D gene: NA
clone size: NA
J gene: TRBJ1-5
CDR3 DNA: TGTGCCACCAGCAGAGGGGGGGAGATTGGGCAGCATTTT
CDR3 protein: CATSRGGEIGQHF

V gene: TRBV18
D gene: TRBD1
clone size: NA
J gene: TRBJ2-5
CDR3 DNA: TGTGCCAGCTCACCCGTGACAGGGTGGGAGACCCAGTACTTC
CDR3 protein: CASSPVTGWETQYF

V gene: TRBV5-1
D gene: TRBD1
clone size: NA
J gene: TRBJ2-7
CDR3 DNA: TGCGCCAGCAGCTTGGTCCAGGGGGCCTACGAGCAGTACTTC
CDR3 protein: CASSLVQGAYEQYF

V gene: TRBV5-4
D gene: TRBD2
clone size: NA
J gene: TRBJ2-7
CDR3 DNA: TGTGCCAGCAGCCGGACTAGCGGGGGGGCGAGTTACGAGCAGTACTTC
CDR3 protein: CASSRTSGGASYEQYF

V gene: TRBV11-3
D gene: TRBD1
clone size: NA
J gene: TRBJ2-7
CDR3 DNA: TGTGCCAGCAGCAGCAGACAGGGGCCCGAGCAGTACTTC
CDR3 protein: CASSSRQGPEQYF

V gene: TRBV7-9
D gene: TRBD2
clone size: NA
J gene: TRBJ2-3
CDR3 DNA: TGTGCCAGCAGCTTCGGGACTAGAGAGACAGATACGCAGTATTTT
CDR3 protein: CASSFGTRETDTQYF

V gene: TRBV2
D gene: NA
clone size: NA
J gene: TRBJ1-1
CDR3 DNA: TGTGCCAGCATAGTGAACACTGAAGCTTTCTTT
CDR3 protein: CASIVNTEAFF

V gene: TRBV11-3
D gene: NA
clone size: NA
J gene: TRBJ2-1
CDR3 DNA: TGTGCCAGCAGCTTGGGGCGGGGGCCAGTGGATGAGCAGTTCTTC
CDR3 protein: CASSLGRGPVDEQFF

V gene: TRBV20-1
D gene: TRBD1
clone size: NA
J gene: TRBJ2-1
CDR3 DNA: TGCAGTGCCGAAGGGGGCGTGCAGTTCTTC
CDR3 protein: CSAEGGVQFF

V gene: TRBV3-1/TRBV3-2
D gene: NA
clone size: NA
J gene: TRBJ1-1
CDR3 DNA: TGTGCCAGCAGCCCCCGCGGGATGAACACTGAAGCTTTCTTT
CDR3 protein: CASSPRGMNTEAFF

V gene: TRBV7-8
D gene: NA
clone size: NA
J gene: TRBJ1-1
CDR3 DNA: TGTGCCAGCAGTCTGACAGGCAACACTGAAGCTTTCTTT
CDR3 protein: CASSLTGNTEAFF

V gene: TRBV6-5
D gene: NA
clone size: NA
J gene: TRBJ1-6
CDR3 DNA: TGTGCCAGCAGTTACTCGATGGGACGGCGGGGTTCACCCCTCCACTTT
CDR3 protein: CASSYSMGRRGSPLHF